This T cell receptor (beta chain) was documented in a study of cytomegalovirus exposure and HLA in healthy donors. The study ran its PCR with 60 Vbeta and 13 Jbeta primers. Clones were sequenced by immunoSEQ multiplex PCR, and TCRdb holds only the in-frame ones, with some missing. The sample records some 190,000 clones, less than 85% being singletons. Broader study findings: Among TCR beta chains of equal frequency, HLA-associated ones were more clonally expanded in a later analysis. Reported performance of the classifier showed diagnosis of cytomegalovirus status with high specificity and sensitivity. Follow-up analysis found HLA locus-dependent TCR association rates, highest for DRB1 and lowest for HLA-C.

A word on this clone: Its antigen is currently unknown.

With 3 bases removed from V and 11 bases from J, the gap between germline ends came to 18 bases. This CDR3 comprises 13 residues. Germline values: CDR1 GTSNPN, CDR2 SVGIG (reference sequence). The sequencing input was PBMCs. The genes are TRBV30 and TRBJ2-3, with D possibly matching TRBD2 (5 bases). This TCR came from a boy aged 2 to 10 in good health and CMV-seronegative. The CDR3 loop is CAWRFYSGRGQYF. CDR3 DNA: TGTGCCTGGAGATTCTACTCAGGTCGGGGGCAGTATTTT.